This T cell receptor (beta chain) was sequenced in a study of T cell repertoires in cytomegalovirus infection. TCRdb called the reads again in MiXCR, with one record for every CDR3 protein. The sample holds approximately 770,000 distinct CDR3 sequences, 25% to 35% seen once. Comment on this clonotype: The antigen is not known. A much larger clonotype is one base distant, so this may be a read error.

This TCR was sampled from a human donor in good health (CMV status not recorded). Some clones in this sample may be carry-over from other donors' samples. The sample here was cultured CD8+ T cells from PBMCs, taken from culture after CMV antigen stimulation.

The CDR3 DNA is TGTGCCAGCAGCCCATGTACAGGGGGCCTGGAGACCCAGTACTTC. This sequence encodes CASSPCTGGLETQYF. The chain is built from TRBV7-2 and TRBJ2-5; 9 bases are shared with TRBD1. With 5 bases clipped from V and 5 bases from J, the junction kept 9 bases outside the gene matches. Germline V gene data show CDR1 as SGHTA and CDR2 as FQGNSA. CDR3 length: 15 residues. The whole variable domain, remainder taken from reference TRBV7-2 and TRBJ2-5, is GAGVSQSPSNKVTEKGKDVELRCDPISGHTALYWYRQSLGQGLEFLIYFQGNSAPDKSGLPSDRFSAERTGGSVSTLTIQRTQQEDSAVYLCASSPCTGGLETQYFGPGTRLLVL.